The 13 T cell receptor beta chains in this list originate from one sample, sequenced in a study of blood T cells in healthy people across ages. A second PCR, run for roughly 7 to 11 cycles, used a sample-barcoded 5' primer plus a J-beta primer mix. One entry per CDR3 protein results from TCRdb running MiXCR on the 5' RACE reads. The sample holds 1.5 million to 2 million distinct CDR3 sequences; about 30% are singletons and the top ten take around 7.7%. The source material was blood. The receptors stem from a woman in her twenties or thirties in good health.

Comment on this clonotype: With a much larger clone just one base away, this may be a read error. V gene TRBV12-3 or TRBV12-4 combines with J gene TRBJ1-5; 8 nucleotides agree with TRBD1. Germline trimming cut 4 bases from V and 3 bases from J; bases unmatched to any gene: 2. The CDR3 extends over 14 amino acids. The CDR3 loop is CASSSTGVNQPQHF. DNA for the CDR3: TGTGCCAGCAGTTCGACAGGGGTCAATCAGCCCCAGCATTTT.

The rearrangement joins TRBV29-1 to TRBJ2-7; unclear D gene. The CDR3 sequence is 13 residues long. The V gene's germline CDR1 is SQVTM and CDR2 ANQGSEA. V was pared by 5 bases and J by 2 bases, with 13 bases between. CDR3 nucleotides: TGCAGCGTTTGGGTGGGCACGGCCTACGAGCAGTACTTC. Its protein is CSVWVGTAYEQYF.

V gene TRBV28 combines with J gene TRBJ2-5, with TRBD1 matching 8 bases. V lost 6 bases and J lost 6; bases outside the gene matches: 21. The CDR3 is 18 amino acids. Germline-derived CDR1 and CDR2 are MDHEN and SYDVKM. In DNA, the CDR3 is TGTGCCAGCAGCCTTCCCCTGGTCCCAAAGACAGGGGCACAGACCCAGTACTTC. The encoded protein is CASSLPLVPKTGAQTQYF. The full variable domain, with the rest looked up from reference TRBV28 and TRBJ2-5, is DVKVTQSSRYLVKRTGEKVFLECVQDMDHENMFWYRQDPGLGLRLIYFSYDVKMKEKGDIPEGYSVSREKKERFSLILESASTNQTSMYLCASSLPLVPKTGAQTQYFGPGTRLLVL.

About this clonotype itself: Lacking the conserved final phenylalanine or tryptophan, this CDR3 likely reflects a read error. CDR3 in amino acids: CASSPGLAGYNEQFC. CDR3 bases: TGTGCCAGCAGCCCAGGACTAGCGGGATACAATGAGCAGTTCTGC. The chain combines TRBV5-6 with TRBJ2-1; TRBD2 aligns across 12 bases. The CDR3 is 15 amino acids. The trim removed 4 bases at V and 4 bases at J, leaving 3 bases unmatched. Germline CDR1 reads SGHDT; CDR2 reads YYEEEE.

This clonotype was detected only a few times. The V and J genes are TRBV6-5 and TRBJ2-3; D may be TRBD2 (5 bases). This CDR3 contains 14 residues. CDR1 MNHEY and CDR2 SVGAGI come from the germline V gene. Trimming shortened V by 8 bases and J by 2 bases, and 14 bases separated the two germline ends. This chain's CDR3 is CASRGDSDTDTQYF. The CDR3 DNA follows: TGTGCCAGCCGGGGAGATTCAGACACAGATACGCAGTATTTT.

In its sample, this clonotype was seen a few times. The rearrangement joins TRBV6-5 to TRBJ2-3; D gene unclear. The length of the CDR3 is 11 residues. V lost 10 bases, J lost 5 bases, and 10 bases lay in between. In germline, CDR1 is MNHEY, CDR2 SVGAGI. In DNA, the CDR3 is TGTGCCACTACCAGAGGAGATACGCAGTATTTT. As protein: CATTRGDTQYF.

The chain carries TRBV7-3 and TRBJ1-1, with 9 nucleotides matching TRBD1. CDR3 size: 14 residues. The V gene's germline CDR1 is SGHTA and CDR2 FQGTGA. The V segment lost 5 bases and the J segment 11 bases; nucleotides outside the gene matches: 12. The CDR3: CASSQTGTGLGAFF. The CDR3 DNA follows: TGTGCCAGCAGCCAGACCGGGACAGGGTTAGGGGCTTTCTTT. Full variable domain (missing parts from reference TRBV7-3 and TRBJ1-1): GAGVSQTPSNKVTEKGKYVELRCDPISGHTALYWYRQSLGQGPEFLIYFQGTGAADDSGLPNDRFFAVRPEGSVSTLKIQRTERGDSAVYLCASSQTGTGLGAFFGQGTRLTVV.

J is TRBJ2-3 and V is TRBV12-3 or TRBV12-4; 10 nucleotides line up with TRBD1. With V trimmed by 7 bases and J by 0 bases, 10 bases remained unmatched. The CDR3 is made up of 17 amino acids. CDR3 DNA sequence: TGTGCCAGCATTCCGGGACAGGGGACGTATAGCACAGATACGCAGTATTTT. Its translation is CASIPGQGTYSTDTQYF.

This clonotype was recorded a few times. The CDR3 DNA reads TGTGCCAGCAGCCAGAGGGGTTTTTCATTTGGGACCCAGTACTTC. Its translation is CASSQRGFSFGTQYF. The V and J genes are TRBV3-1 and TRBJ2-5; perhaps D is TRBD1 or TRBD2 (5 bases each). Looked up from germline, CDR1 is LGHDT and CDR2 is YNNKEL (reference sequence). This CDR3 comprises 15 residues. The germline V and J ends were trimmed by 3 bases and 7 bases, with 18 bases remaining between them.

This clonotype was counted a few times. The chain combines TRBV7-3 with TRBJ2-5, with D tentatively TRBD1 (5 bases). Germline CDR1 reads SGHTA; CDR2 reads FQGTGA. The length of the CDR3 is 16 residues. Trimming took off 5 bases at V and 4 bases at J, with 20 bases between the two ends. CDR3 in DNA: TGTGCCAGCAGCCTCTCAGGGCAGGTTAGAGGAGAGACCCAGTACTTC. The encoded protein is CASSLSGQVRGETQYF.

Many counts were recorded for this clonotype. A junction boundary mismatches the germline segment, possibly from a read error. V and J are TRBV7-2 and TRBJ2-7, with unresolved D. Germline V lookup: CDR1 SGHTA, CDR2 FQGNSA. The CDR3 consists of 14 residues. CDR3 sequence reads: CANSSATDSYEQYF. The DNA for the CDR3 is TGTGCCAACAGCTCAGCGACTGATTCCTACGAGCAGTACTTC.

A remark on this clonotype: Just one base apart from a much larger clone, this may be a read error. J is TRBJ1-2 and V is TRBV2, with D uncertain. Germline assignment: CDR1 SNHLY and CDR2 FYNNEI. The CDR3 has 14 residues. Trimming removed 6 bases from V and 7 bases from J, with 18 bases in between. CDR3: CASSREGAWGGYTF. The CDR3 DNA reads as TGTGCCAGCAGCCGCGAGGGAGCCTGGGGTGGCTACACCTTC.

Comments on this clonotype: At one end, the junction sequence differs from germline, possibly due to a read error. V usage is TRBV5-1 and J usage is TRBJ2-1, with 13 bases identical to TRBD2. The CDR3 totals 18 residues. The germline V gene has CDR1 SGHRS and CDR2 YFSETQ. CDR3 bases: TGCGCCGGCAGCCTAGGGACTAGCGGGAAGTCCTACTACAATGAGCAGTTCTTC. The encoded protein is CAGSLGTSGKSYYNEQFF. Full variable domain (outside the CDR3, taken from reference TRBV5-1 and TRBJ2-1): KAGVTQTPRYLIKTRGQQVTLSCSPISGHRSVSWYQQTPGQGLQFLFEYFSETQRNKGNFPGRFSGRQFSNSRSEMNVSTLELGDSALYLCAGSLGTSGKSYYNEQFFGPGTRLTVL.